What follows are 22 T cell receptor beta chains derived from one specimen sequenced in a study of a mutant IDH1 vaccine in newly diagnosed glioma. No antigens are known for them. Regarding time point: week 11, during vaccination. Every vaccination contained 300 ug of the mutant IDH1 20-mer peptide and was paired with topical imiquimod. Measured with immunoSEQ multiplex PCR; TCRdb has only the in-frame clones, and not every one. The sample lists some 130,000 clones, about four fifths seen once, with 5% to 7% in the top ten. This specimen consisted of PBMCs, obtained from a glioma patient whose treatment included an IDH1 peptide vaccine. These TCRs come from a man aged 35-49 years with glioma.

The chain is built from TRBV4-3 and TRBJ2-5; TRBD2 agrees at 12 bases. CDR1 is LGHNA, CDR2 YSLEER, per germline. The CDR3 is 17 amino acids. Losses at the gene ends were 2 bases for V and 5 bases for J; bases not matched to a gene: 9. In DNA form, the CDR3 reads TGCGCCAGCAGCCAATCTCCGTTAGGACTAGCGGGGGAGACCCAGTACTTC. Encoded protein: CASSQSPLGLAGETQYF.

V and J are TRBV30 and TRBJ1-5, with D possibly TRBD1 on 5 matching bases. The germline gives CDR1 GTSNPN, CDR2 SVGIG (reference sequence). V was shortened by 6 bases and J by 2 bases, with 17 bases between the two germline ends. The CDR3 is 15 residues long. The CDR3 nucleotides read TGTGCCTGCGTCAGGGAAAGCGGGGGCAATCAGCCCCAGCATTTT. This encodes CACVRESGGNQPQHF.

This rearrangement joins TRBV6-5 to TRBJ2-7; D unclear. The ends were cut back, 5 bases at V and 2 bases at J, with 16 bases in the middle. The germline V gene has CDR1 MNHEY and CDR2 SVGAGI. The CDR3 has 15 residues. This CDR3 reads CASSPSGSAPYEQYF. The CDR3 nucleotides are TGTGCCAGCAGTCCCTCTGGGTCAGCCCCCTACGAGCAGTACTTC.

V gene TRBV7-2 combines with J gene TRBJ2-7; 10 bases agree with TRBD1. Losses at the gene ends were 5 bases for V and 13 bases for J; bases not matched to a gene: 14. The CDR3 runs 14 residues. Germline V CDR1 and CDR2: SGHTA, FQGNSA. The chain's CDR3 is CASSPSGTGDQLYF. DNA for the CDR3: TGTGCCAGCAGCCCATCCGGGACAGGGGACCAGCTCTACTTC.

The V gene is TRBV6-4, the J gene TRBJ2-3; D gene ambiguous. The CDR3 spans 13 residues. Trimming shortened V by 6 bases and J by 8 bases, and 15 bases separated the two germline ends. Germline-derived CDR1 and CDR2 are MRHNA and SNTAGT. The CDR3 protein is CASSVTLGGTQYF. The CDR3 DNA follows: TGTGCCAGCAGCGTGACTCTGGGTGGTACGCAGTATTTT.

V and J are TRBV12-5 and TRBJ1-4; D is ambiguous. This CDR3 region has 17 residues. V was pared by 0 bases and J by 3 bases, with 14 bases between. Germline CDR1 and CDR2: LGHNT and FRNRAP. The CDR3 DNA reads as TGTGCTAGTGGTTTGGTGGTCCAGGAGGGCTCTAATGAAAAACTGTTTTTT. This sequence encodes CASGLVVQEGSNEKLFF.

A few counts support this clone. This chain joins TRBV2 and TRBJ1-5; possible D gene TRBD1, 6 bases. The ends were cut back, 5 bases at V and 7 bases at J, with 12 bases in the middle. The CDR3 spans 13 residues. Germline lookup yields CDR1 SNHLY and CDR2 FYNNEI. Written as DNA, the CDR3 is TGTGCCAGCAGTAGGGGGGCGAGGCAGCCCCAGCATTTT. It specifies CASSRGARQPQHF.

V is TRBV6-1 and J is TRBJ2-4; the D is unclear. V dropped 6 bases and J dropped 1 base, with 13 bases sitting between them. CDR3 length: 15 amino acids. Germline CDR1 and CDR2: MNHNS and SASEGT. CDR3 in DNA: TGTGCCAGCAGCTCCTCTTGGGCTGCCAAAAACATTCAGTACTTC. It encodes CASSSSWAAKNIQYF.

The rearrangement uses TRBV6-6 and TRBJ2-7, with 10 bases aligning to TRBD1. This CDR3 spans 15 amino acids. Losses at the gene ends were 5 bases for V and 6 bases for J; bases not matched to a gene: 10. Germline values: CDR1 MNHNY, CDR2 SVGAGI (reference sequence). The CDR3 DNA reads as TGTGCCAGCAGTACTCCCCGGACAGGGGGAAGCGAGCAGTACTTC. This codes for CASSTPRTGGSEQYF.

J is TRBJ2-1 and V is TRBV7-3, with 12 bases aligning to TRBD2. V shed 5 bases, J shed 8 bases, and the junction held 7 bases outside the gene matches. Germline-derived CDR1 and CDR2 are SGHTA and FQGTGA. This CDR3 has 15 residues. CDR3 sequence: CASSPLAGGLDEQFF. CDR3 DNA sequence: TGTGCCAGCAGCCCGCTAGCGGGAGGGCTGGATGAGCAGTTCTTC.

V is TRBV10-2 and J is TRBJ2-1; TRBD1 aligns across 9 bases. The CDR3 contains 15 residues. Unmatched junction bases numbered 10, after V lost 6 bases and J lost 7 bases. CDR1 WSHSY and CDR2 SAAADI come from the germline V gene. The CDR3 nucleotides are TGCGCCAGCAGCCAGTCCGGGACAGGGTGGAATGAGCAGTTCTTC. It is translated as CASSQSGTGWNEQFF.

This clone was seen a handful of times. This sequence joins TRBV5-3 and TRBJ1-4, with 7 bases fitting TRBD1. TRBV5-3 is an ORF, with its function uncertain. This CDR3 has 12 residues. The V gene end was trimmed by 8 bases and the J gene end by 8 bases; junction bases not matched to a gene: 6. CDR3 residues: CASSTRGEKLFF. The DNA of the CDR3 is TGTGCCAGCAGCACCAGGGGGGAAAAACTGTTTTTT.

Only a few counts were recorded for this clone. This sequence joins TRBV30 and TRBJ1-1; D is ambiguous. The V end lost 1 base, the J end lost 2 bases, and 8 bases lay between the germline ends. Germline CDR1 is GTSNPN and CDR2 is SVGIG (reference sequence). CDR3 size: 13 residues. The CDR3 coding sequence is TGTGCCTGGAGTGCGACGGGTAACACTGAAGCTTTCTTT. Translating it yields CAWSATGNTEAFF. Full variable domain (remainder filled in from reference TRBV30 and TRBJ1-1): SQTIHQWPATLVQPVGSPLSLECTVEGTSNPNLYWYRQAAGRGLQLLFYSVGIGQISSEVPQNLSASRPQDRQFILSSKKLLLSDSGFYLCAWSATGNTEAFFGQGTRLTVV.

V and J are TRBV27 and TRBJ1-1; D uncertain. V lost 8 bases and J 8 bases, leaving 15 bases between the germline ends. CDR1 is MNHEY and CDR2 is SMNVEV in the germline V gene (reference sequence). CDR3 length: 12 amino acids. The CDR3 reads CASRTFGLEAFF. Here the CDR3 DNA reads TGTGCCAGCCGTACCTTTGGTCTGGAAGCTTTCTTT.

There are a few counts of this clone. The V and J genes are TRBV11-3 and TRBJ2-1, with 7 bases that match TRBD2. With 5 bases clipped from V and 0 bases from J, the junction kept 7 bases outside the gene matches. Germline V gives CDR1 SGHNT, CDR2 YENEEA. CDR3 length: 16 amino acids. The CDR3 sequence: CASSKLRGSSYNEQFF. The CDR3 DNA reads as TGTGCCAGCAGCAAATTGCGGGGGTCCTCCTACAATGAGCAGTTCTTC.

CDR3 bases: TGTGCCAGCTCATCGCTAGGACGGGACCCACATCTCCTTAGCACAGATACGCAGTATTTT. It translates to CASSSLGRDPHLLSTDTQYF. The genes are TRBV18 and TRBJ2-3; possibly TRBD1 or TRBD2 for D (5 bases each). The CDR3 totals 20 residues. Germline CDR1 is KGHSH and CDR2 is LQKENI. V gave up 5 bases and J gave up 0 bases, with 27 bases separating them.

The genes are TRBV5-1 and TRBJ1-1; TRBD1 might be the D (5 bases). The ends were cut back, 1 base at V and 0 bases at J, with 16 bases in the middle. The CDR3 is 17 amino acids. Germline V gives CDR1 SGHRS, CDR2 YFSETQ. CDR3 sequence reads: CASSLWSRALMNTEAFF. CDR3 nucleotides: TGCGCCAGCAGCTTGTGGTCCAGGGCCCTAATGAACACTGAAGCTTTCTTT.

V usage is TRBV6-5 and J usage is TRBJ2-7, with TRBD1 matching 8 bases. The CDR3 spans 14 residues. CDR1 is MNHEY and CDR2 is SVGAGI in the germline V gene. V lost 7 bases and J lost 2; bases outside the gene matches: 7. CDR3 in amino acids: CASKWDRTTYEQYF. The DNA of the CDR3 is TGTGCCAGCAAGTGGGACAGGACCACCTACGAGCAGTACTTC.

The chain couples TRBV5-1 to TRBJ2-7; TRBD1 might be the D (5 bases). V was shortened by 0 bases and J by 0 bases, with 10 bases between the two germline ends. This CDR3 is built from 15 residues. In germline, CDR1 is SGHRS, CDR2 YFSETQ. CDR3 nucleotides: TGCGCCAGCAGCTTGGTGTACAGGAACTCCTACGAGCAGTACTTC. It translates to CASSLVYRNSYEQYF. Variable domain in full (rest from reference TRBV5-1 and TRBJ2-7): KAGVTQTPRYLIKTRGQQVTLSCSPISGHRSVSWYQQTPGQGLQFLFEYFSETQRNKGNFPGRFSGRQFSNSRSEMNVSTLELGDSALYLCASSLVYRNSYEQYFGPGTRLTVT.

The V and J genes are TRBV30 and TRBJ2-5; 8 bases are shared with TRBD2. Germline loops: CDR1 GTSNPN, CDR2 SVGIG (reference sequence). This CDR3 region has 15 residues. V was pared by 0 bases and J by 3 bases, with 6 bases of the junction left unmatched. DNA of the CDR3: TGTGCCTGGAGTGTACTTGGGACTAGTGAAGAGACCCAGTACTTC. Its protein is CAWSVLGTSEETQYF.

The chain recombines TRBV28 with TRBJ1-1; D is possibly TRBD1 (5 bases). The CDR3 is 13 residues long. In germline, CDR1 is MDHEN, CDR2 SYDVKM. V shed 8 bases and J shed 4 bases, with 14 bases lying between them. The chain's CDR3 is CASGRGGGTEAFF. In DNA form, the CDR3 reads TGTGCCAGCGGTCGGGGCGGCGGCACTGAAGCTTTCTTT. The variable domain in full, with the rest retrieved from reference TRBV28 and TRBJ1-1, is DVKVTQSSRYLVKRTGEKVFLECVQDMDHENMFWYRQDPGLGLRLIYFSYDVKMKEKGDIPEGYSVSREKKERFSLILESASTNQTSMYLCASGRGGGTEAFFGQGTRLTVV.

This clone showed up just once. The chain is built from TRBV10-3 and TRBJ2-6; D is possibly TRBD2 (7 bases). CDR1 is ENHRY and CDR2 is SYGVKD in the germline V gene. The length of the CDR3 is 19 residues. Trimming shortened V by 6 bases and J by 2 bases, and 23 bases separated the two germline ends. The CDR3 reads CAISYTQGGETAGANVLTF. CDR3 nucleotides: TGTGCCATCAGCTACACACAGGGAGGGGAAACTGCTGGGGCCAACGTCCTGACTTTC.